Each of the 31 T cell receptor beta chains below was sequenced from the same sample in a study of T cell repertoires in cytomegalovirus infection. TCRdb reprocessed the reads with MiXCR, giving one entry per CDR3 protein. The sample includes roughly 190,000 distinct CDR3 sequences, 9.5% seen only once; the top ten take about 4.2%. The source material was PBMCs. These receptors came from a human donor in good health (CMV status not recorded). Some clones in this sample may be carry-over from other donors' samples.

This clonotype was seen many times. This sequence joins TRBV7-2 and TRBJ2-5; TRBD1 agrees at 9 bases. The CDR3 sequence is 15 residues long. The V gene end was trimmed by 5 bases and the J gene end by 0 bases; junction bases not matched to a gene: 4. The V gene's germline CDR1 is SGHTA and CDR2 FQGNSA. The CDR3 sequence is CASSRDRGNQETQYF. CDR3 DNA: TGTGCCAGCAGCCGCGACAGGGGGAACCAAGAGACCCAGTACTTC. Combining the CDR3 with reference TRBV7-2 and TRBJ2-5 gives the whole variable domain GAGVSQSPSNKVTEKGKDVELRCDPISGHTALYWYRQSLGQGLEFLIYFQGNSAPDKSGLPSDRFSAERTGGSVSTLTIQRTQQEDSAVYLCASSRDRGNQETQYFGPGTRLLVL.

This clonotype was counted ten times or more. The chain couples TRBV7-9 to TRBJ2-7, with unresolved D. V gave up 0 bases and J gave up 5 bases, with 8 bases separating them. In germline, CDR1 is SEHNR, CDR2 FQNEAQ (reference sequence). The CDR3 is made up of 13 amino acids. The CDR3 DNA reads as TGTGCCAGCAGCTTAGCCCAGTACGACGAGCAGTACTTC. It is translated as CASSLAQYDEQYF. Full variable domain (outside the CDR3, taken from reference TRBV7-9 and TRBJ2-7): DTGVSQNPRHKITKRGQNVTFRCDPISEHNRLYWYRQTLGQGPEFLTYFQNEAQLEKSRLLSDRFSAERPKGSFSTLEIQRTEQGDSAMYLCASSLAQYDEQYFGPGTRLTVT.

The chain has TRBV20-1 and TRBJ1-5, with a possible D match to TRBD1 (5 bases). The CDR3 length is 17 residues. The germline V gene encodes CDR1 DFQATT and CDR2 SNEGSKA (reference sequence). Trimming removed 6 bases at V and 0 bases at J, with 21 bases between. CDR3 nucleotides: TGCAGTGCCATGACAGAAACACCGCTCTATAGCAATCAGCCCCAGCATTTT. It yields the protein CSAMTETPLYSNQPQHF.

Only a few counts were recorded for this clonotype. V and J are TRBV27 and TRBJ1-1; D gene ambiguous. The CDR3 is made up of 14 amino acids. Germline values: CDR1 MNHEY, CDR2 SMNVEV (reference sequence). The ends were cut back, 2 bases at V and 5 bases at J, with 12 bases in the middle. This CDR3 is CASSLGGVRTEAFF. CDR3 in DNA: TGTGCCAGCAGTTTAGGCGGGGTAAGGACTGAAGCTTTCTTT.

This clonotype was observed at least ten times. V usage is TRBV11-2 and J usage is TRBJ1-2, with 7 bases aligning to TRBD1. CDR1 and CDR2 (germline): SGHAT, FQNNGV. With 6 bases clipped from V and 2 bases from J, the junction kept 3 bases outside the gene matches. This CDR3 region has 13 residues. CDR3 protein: CASSPQGNYGYTF. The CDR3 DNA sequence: TGTGCCAGCAGTCCACAGGGGAACTATGGCTACACCTTC.

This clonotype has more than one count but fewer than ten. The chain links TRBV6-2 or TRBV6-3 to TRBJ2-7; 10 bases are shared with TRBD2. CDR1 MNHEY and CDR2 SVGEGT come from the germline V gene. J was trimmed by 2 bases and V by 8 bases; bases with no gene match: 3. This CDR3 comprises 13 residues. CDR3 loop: CASGTSVAYEQYF. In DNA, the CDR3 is TGTGCCAGCGGGACTAGCGTCGCCTACGAGCAGTACTTC.

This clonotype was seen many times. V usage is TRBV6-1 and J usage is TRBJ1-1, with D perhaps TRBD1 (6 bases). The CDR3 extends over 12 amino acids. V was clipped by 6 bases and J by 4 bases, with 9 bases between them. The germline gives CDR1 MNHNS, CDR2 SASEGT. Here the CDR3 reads CASRRDTTEAFF. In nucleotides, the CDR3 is TGTGCCAGCAGACGGGACACCACTGAAGCTTTCTTT.

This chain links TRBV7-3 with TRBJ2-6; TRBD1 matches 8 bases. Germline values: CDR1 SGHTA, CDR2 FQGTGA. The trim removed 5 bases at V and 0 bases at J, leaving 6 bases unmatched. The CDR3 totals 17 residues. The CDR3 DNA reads TGTGCCAGCAGCCGGGACAGGATCCTCTCTGGGGCCAACGTCCTGACTTTC. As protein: CASSRDRILSGANVLTF.

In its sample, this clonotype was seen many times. The CDR3: CSARDSRQTDDNSPLHF. CDR3 nucleotides: TGCAGTGCTAGAGATAGCCGGCAAACTGACGATAATTCACCCCTCCACTTT. The chain joins TRBV20-1 to TRBJ1-6; D unresolved. The V end lost 0 bases, the J end lost 5 bases, and 17 bases lay between the germline ends. CDR3 length equals 17 residues. The germline CDR1 and CDR2 sequences are DFQATT and SNEGSKA (reference sequence).

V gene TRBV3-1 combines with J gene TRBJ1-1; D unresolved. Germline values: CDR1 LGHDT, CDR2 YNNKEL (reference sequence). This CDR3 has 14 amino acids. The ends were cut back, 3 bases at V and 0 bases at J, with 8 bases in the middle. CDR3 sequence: CASSHYSMNTEAFF. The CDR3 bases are TGTGCCAGCAGCCATTACAGCATGAACACTGAAGCTTTCTTT.

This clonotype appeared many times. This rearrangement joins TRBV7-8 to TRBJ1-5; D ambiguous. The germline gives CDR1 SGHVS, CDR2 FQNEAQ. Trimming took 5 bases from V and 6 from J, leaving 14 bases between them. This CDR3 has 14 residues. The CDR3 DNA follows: TGTGCCAGCAGCGCAGGCCCATACGGTCAGCCCCAGCATTTT. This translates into CASSAGPYGQPQHF.

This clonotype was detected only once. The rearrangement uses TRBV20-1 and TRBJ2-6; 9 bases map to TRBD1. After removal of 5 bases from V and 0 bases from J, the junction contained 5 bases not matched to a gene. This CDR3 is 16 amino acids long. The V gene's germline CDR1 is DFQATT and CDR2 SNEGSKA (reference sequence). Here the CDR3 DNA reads TGCAGTGCTGGCGGGACAGGGAGCTCTGGGGCCAACGTCCTGACTTTC. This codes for CSAGGTGSSGANVLTF.

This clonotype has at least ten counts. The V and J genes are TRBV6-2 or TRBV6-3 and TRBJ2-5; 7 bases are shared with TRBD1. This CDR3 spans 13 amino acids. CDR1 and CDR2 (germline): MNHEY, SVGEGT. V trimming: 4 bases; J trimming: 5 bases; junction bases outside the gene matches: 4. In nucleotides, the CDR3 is TGTGCCAGCAGTTCGACAGGGCTGGAGACCCAGTACTTC. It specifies CASSSTGLETQYF.

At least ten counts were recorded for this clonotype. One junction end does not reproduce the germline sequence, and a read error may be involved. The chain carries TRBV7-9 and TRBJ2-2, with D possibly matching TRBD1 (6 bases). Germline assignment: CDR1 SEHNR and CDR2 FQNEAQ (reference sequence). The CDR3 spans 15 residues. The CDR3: CASSSSDRQPRGDQF. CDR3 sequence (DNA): TGTGCCAGCAGCTCCAGCGACAGGCAGCCCCGGGGAGACCAATTT.

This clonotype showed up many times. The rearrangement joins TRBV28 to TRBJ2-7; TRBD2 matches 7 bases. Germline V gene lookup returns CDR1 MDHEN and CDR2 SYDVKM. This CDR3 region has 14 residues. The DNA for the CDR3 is TGTGGCTGGGCTAAGGCGGGAGTTAACCACGAGCAGTACTTC. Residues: CGWAKAGVNHEQYF.

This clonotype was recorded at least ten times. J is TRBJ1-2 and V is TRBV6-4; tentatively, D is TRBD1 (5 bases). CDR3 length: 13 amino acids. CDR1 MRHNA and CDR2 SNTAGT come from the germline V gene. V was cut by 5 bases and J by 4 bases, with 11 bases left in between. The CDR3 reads CASSKPGRYGYTF. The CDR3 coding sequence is TGTGCCAGCAGTAAACCGGGACGCTATGGCTACACCTTC.

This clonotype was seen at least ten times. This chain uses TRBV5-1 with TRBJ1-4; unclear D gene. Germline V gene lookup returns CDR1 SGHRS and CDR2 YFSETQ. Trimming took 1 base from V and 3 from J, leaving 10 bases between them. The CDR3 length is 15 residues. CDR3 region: CASSLSPDPNEKLFF. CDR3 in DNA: TGCGCCAGCAGCTTGTCACCGGATCCTAATGAAAAACTGTTTTTT.

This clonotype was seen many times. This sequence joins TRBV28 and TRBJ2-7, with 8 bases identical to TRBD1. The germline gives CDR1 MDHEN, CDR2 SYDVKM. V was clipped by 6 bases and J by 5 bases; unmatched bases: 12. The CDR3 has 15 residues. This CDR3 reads CASSQPSLGQDEQYF. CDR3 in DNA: TGTGCCAGCAGCCAACCCAGCCTGGGACAGGACGAGCAGTACTTC.

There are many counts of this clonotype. The CDR3 region has the DNA TGTGCCAGCAGTTCTGAAAAACTGTTTTTT. This translates into CASSSEKLFF. This chain uses TRBV28 with TRBJ1-4; D ambiguous. Germline-derived CDR1 and CDR2 are MDHEN and SYDVKM. The V gene lost 4 bases and the J gene lost 7 bases, with 1 base spanning the gap. This CDR3 has 10 amino acids.

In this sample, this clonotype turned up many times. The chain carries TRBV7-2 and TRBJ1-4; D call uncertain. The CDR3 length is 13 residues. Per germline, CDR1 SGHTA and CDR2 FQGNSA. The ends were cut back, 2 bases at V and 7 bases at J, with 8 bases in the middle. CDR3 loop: CASSLQSTEKLFF. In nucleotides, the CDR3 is TGTGCCAGCAGCTTACAGTCCACTGAAAAACTGTTTTTT.

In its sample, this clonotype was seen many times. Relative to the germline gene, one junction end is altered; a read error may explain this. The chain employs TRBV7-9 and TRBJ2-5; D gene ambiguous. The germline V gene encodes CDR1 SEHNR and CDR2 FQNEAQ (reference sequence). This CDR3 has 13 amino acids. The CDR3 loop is CASSLEPVAPVEF. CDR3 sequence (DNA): TGTGCCAGCAGCTTAGAGCCAGTAGCCCCGGTAGAGTTC.

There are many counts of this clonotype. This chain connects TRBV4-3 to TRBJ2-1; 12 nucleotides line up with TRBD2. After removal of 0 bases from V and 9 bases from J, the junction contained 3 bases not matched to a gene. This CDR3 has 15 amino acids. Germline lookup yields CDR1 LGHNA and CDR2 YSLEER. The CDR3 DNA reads TGCGCCAGCAGCCAAGAGTTGACTAGCGGGAGTGAGCAGTTCTTC. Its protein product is CASSQELTSGSEQFF.

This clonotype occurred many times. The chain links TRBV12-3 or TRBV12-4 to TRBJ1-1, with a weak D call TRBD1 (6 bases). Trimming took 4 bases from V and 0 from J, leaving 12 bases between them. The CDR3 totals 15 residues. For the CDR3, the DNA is TGTGCCAGCAGTTACCGACAGGCGGTGAACACTGAAGCTTTCTTT. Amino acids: CASSYRQAVNTEAFF.

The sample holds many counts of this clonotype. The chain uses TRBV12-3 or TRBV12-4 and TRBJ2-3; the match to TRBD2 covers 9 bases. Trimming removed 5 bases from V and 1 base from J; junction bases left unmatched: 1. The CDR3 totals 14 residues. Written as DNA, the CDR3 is TGTGCCAGCAGTCGGACTAGCGGCACAGATACGCAGTATTTT. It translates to CASSRTSGTDTQYF.

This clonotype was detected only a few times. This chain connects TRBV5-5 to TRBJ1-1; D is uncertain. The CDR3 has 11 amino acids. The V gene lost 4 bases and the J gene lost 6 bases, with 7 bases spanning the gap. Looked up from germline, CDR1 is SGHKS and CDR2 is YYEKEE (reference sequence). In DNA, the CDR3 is TGTGCCAGCAGCGCGTTCGCTGAAGCTTTCTTT. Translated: CASSAFAEAFF.

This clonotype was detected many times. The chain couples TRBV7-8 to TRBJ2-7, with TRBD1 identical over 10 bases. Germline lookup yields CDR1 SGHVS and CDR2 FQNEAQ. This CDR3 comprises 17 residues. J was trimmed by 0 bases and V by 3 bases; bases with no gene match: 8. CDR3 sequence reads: CASSFTGRDRGSYEQYF. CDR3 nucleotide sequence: TGTGCCAGCAGCTTTACGGGCCGGGACAGGGGCTCCTACGAGCAGTACTTC.

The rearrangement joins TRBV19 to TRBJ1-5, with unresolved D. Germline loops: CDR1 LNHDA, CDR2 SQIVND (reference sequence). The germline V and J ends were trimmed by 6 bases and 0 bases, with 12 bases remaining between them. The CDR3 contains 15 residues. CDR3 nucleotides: TGTGCCAGTAGACCCAGCGGCGGTAGCAATCAGCCCCAGCATTTT. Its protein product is CASRPSGGSNQPQHF.

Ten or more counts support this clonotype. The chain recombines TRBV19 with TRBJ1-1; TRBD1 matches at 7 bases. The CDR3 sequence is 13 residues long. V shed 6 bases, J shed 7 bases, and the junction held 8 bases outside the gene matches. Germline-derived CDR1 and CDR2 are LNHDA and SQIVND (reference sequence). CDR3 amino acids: CASSSTGDDEAFF. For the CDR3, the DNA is TGTGCCAGTAGCTCAACAGGGGATGATGAAGCTTTCTTT.

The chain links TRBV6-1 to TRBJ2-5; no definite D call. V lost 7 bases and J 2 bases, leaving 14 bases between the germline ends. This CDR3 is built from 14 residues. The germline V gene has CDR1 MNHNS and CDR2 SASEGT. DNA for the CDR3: TGTGCCAGCAACATGGGTTGGGTGCAAGAGACCCAGTACTTC. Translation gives CASNMGWVQETQYF.

This chain's CDR3 is CASSPPDGDTEAFF. The CDR3, as DNA: TGTGCCAGCAGCCCCCCGGACGGCGACACTGAAGCTTTCTTT. The rearrangement uses TRBV7-6 and TRBJ1-1; D is unresolved. The CDR3 consists of 14 residues. Trimming removed 5 bases from V and 3 bases from J, with 13 bases in between. Germline assignment: CDR1 SGHVS and CDR2 FNYEAQ.

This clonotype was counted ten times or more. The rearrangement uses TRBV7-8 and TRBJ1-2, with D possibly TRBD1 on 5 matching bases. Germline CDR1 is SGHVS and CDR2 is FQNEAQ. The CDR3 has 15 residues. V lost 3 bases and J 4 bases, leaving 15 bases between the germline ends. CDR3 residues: CASSFNRAGPYGYTF. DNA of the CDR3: TGTGCCAGCAGCTTTAACCGGGCAGGGCCCTATGGCTACACCTTC.